The following is a TCR beta chain sequence with its context. Its cognate antigen is unknown. This CDR3 contains 13 residues. Between the trimmed V and J ends, which lost 6 bases and 0 bases, there was a span of 7 bases. Germline V gives CDR1 SNHLY, CDR2 FYNNEI. The data were taken from a study of vaccination and CD4 T cells after COVID-19. At the level of the study: Participants were given two doses of BNT162b2 or mRNA-1273 vaccine. Study-wide points: For convalescent patients, a median around 90% of reactive clones surfaced exclusively after vaccination.

The assay that was used to sequence DNA from cultured CD4+ T cells was the Oncomine TCR Beta short-read assay. TCRdb independently ran MiXCR on the PCR reads; one entry per CDR3 protein. The top ten clones hold nearly 6% of a sample with 20,000 to 25,000 distinct CDR3 sequences, 45% to 65% of them seen once. Specified treatment: roughly 10-day PBMC culture with coronavirus spike peptide pools or control peptides (ViraFEST assay). The chain carries TRBV2 and TRBJ2-3; the D is unclear. This sequence originates from a human donor who had recovered from COVID-19. Sequenced sample: CD4+ T cells from blood, cultured in vitro. The CDR3 nucleotides are TGTGCCAGCAGGAGAGGAAGCACAGATACGCAGTATTTT. Translation: CASRRGSTDTQYF.